The next 15 T cell receptor beta chains were all read from a single sample in a study of OX40 agonist ivuxolimab in advanced cancers. Library preparation employed the immunoSEQ multiplex PCR assay. Sourced from immuneACCESS, this table was stored by TCRdb with only in-frame sequences that have V and J called. A share of the clones is absent; for the studies checked, an unresolved V gene accounts for under half, and the remainder has no known explanation. This sample has 55,000 to 70,000 clones in its table, and more than 75% of those were observed once. The ten largest clones add up to under 6.5% of the sample. The sequencing here drew on CD4+ or CD8+ T cells sorted from blood, taken in a trial of the OX40 agonist ivuxolimab. The receptors here all came from an adult with an advanced solid tumor such as melanoma, head and neck, liver or kidney cancer.

The chain carries TRBV7-3 and TRBJ2-7, with a tentative D call TRBD2 (6 bases). Germline CDR1 reads SGHTA; CDR2 reads FQGTGA. CDR3 length: 15 amino acids. The V end was cut by 2 bases, the J end by 3 bases, with 14 bases between. The CDR3 DNA reads TGTGCCAGCAGCTTATATGCGGGGCCCCTCTACGAGCAGTACTTC. It codes for CASSLYAGPLYEQYF. The full variable domain, in which reference TRBV7-3 and TRBJ2-7 provide the parts outside the CDR3, is GAGVSQTPSNKVTEKGKYVELRCDPISGHTALYWYRQSLGQGPEFLIYFQGTGAADDSGLPNDRFFAVRPEGSVSTLKIQRTERGDSAVYLCASSLYAGPLYEQYFGPGTRLTVT.

V usage is TRBV5-6 and J usage is TRBJ1-2; TRBD1 matches 9 bases. Trimming took 4 bases from V and 4 from J; bases not matched to a gene: 11. The CDR3 length is 16 residues. Germline CDR1 SGHDT, CDR2 YYEEEE. CDR3 sequence reads: CASSPQQGALVYGYTF. The CDR3 nucleotides are TGTGCCAGCAGCCCGCAACAGGGGGCGCTTGTCTATGGCTACACCTTC.

The chain has TRBV19 and TRBJ1-2, with TRBD1 matching 8 bases. This CDR3 has 15 amino acids. Germline V gene sequence: CDR1 LNHDA, CDR2 SQIVND (reference sequence). V trimming: 6 bases; J trimming: 2 bases; junction bases outside the gene matches: 8. This CDR3 reads CASRARTGTNYGYTF. CDR3 in DNA: TGTGCCAGTAGAGCCAGGACAGGGACCAACTATGGCTACACCTTC.

The J gene is TRBJ2-3, the V gene TRBV5-4, with D unclear. Trimming took 1 base from V and 3 from J, leaving 12 bases between them. The CDR3 is 15 amino acids. Germline CDR1 is SGHNT and CDR2 is YYREEE (reference sequence). CDR3 in DNA: TGTGCCAGCAGCTTGCAAACGGTCCTTACAGATACGCAGTATTTT. Its protein is CASSLQTVLTDTQYF.

The rearrangement joins TRBV5-1 to TRBJ1-2; D possibly corresponds to TRBD1 (6 bases). Trimming left V 4 bases short and J 2 bases short, with 18 bases between. The CDR3 length is 16 residues. Germline V lookup: CDR1 SGHRS, CDR2 YFSETQ. For the CDR3, the DNA is TGCGCCAGCAGCCTGTTTCCGGGACACCTGAACTATGGCTACACCTTC. Translated, it gives CASSLFPGHLNYGYTF.

The gene calls are TRBV25-1 and TRBJ2-1; TRBD1 aligns across 9 bases. The V gene end was trimmed by 3 bases and the J gene end by 7 bases; junction bases not matched to a gene: 7. Germline V lookup: CDR1 MGHDK, CDR2 SYGVNS. The CDR3 contains 15 residues. Here the CDR3 reads CASSDPGQGRNEQFF. The DNA of the CDR3 is TGTGCCAGCAGTGACCCGGGACAGGGCAGGAATGAGCAGTTCTTC.

This clone was seen a handful of times. This rearrangement joins TRBV2 to TRBJ2-7, with TRBD1 matching over 7 bases. This CDR3 is built from 14 residues. Germline V gene sequence: CDR1 SNHLY, CDR2 FYNNEI. The junction had 10 bases not matched to a gene; V was cut back by 5 bases and J by 6 bases. CDR3 residues: CASSSIIGGGEQYF. The CDR3 DNA is TGTGCCAGCAGTTCAATTATAGGGGGCGGCGAGCAGTACTTC.

The rearrangement links TRBV7-9 to TRBJ1-1; D is uncertain. V was shortened by 5 bases and J by 5 bases, with 15 bases between the two germline ends. The CDR3 is 14 amino acids. CDR1 and CDR2 from the germline V gene are SEHNR and FQNEAQ (reference sequence). The chain's CDR3 is CASSLQVRETEAFF. In DNA, the CDR3 is TGTGCCAGCAGCCTCCAGGTGCGGGAGACTGAAGCTTTCTTT.

The V gene is TRBV18, the J gene TRBJ2-2; D could derive from TRBD1 or TRBD2 (5 bases each). Germline V lookup: CDR1 KGHSH, CDR2 LQKENI. This CDR3 region has 14 residues. The V end was cut by 5 bases, the J end by 5 bases, with 12 bases between. The CDR3 coding sequence is TGTGCCAGCTCAAAAGGAGAGGGGACCGGGGAGCTGTTTTTT. It encodes CASSKGEGTGELFF.

The rearrangement uses TRBV5-3 and TRBJ1-5; perhaps TRBD1 as D (5 bases). TRBV5-3 is placed among ORFs of uncertain function. The CDR3 is 16 amino acids. V was trimmed by 5 bases and J by 0 bases, leaving 15 bases between them. CDR3 sequence reads: CARSSPFRVSNQPQHF. CDR3 nucleotide sequence: TGTGCCAGAAGTTCCCCTTTCAGGGTTAGCAATCAGCCCCAGCATTTT.

The table lists this clone with a few counts. This rearrangement joins TRBV6-1 to TRBJ1-2; the D is unclear. Germline V gene lookup returns CDR1 MNHNS and CDR2 SASEGT. V shed 1 base and J shed 1 base, with 10 bases lying between them. The CDR3 length is 15 residues. CDR3 residues: CASSEDSYLNYGYTF. CDR3 sequence (DNA): TGTGCCAGCAGTGAAGACAGCTACCTTAACTATGGCTACACCTTC.

The chain joins TRBV5-4 to TRBJ2-1; a possible D gene is TRBD2 (6 bases). The CDR3 sequence is 15 residues long. The germline V gene has CDR1 SGHNT and CDR2 YYREEE (reference sequence). The V end lost 0 bases, the J end lost 7 bases, and 14 bases lay between the germline ends. CDR3: CASSLEGARGNEQFF. The CDR3, as DNA: TGTGCCAGCAGCTTGGAGGGAGCCCGGGGGAATGAGCAGTTCTTC.

This rearrangement joins TRBV12-5 to TRBJ1-2; no clear D gene. CDR1 and CDR2 from the germline V gene are LGHNT and FRNRAP. V was clipped by 3 bases and J by 4 bases, with 24 bases between them. The CDR3 is 18 residues long. The CDR3 bases are TGTGCTAGTGGTTTCTCCGACGGAGCTCCGACCGGCGGCTATGGCTACACCTTC. It yields the protein CASGFSDGAPTGGYGYTF. The variable domain in full, with the rest retrieved from reference TRBV12-5 and TRBJ1-2, is DARVTQTPRHKVTEMGQEVTMRCQPILGHNTVFWYRQTMMQGLELLAYFRNRAPLDDSGMPKDRFSAEMPDATLATLKIQPSEPRDSAVYFCASGFSDGAPTGGYGYTFGSGTRLTVV.

The chain uses TRBV11-3 and TRBJ1-2; D is uncertain. Germline loops: CDR1 SGHNT, CDR2 YENEEA. The CDR3 has 14 residues. Between the trimmed V and J ends, which lost 8 bases and 3 bases, there was a span of 16 bases. CDR3 region: CASSPGILHYGYTF. The DNA of the CDR3 is TGTGCCAGCTCCCCCGGGATTCTCCACTATGGCTACACCTTC.

This clone was recorded only once. The V call is TRBV29-1, the J call TRBJ1-5, with 7 bases fitting TRBD1. Germline trimming cut 4 bases from V and 0 bases from J; bases unmatched to any gene: 6. The CDR3 loop spans 15 amino acids. CDR1 and CDR2 (germline): SQVTM, ANQGSEA. The CDR3 DNA is TGCAGCGTTGGACTTCAGGGGGATAGCAATCAGCCCCAGCATTTT. Residues: CSVGLQGDSNQPQHF.